A few counts support the clone carrying this T cell receptor (beta chain). Its target is unknown. The junction departs from the called germline gene at one end, perhaps through a read error. This entry belongs to a study of T-cell reconstitution after alpha-beta-depleted transplantation in children. Study-wide results and caveats: After one year, T-cell counts and TCRbeta diversity mostly came from new T cells. Some patients owed their high day-60 TCRbeta diversity to surviving recipient T cells and thymic progenitors.

Unique molecular identifiers were incorporated when the TCRbeta library was constructed. Each CDR3 protein is one row after TCRdb ran MiXCR on the PCR reads. The profile shows about 600,000 distinct CDR3 sequences, roughly 23% of them singletons. This receptor was taken from a boy under two years old who had a stem cell transplant for acute myeloid leukemia, so the T cells may come from the graft donor. This material consisted of PBMCs, mostly from graft donor cells, taken 360 days after TCRalphabeta/CD19-depleted stem cell transplant.

This CDR3 reads CSARGYDTQYF. In DNA, the CDR3 is TGCAGTGCCAGAGGCTATGATACGCAGTATTTT. The chain is built from TRBV20-1 and TRBJ2-3; no firm D call. CDR1 and CDR2 from the germline V gene are DFQATT and SNEGSKA (reference sequence). The CDR3 extends over 11 amino acids.